The text below deals with one T cell receptor beta chain. Patients at the Seattle site were enrolled during active infection and followed longitudinally. This sample is part of a study of blood T cell repertoires in COVID-19. The wider study: From T cells, B-cell-depleted T cells, or PBMCs came the material, which was cDNA or gDNA.

The method was immunoSEQ multiplex PCR; TCRdb's version includes in-frame clones alone and lacks a portion of them. The sample records about 350,000 clones, 87% being singletons. The germline V gene has CDR1 SGHRS and CDR2 YFSETQ. This CDR3 is built from 13 residues. V lost 7 bases, J lost 7 bases, and 10 bases stayed unmatched. This TCR came from a man younger than 40 with COVID-19, enrolled during active disease. The rearrangement joins TRBV5-1 to TRBJ2-5, with 7 bases aligning to TRBD2. Sequenced sample: peripheral blood. DNA of the CDR3: TGCGCCAGCTCGACGGGGGGTGATGGGACCCAGTACTTC. Amino acid sequence: CASSTGGDGTQYF.